What follows is one T cell receptor beta chain and its context. One end of the junction varies from germline; a read error may be responsible. The germline V gene encodes CDR1 SGHAT and CDR2 FQNNGV. The CDR3 runs 15 residues. These data come from a study of blood T cell repertoires in COVID-19. On the study more broadly: PBMCs, B-cell-depleted T cells, or T cells provided the cDNA or gDNA that made up the material.

Original analysis: Researchers report that nucleated cell counts were estimated from reference gene primer amplification. Measured with immunoSEQ multiplex PCR; TCRdb has only the in-frame clones, and not every one. That table gives V, J and clone size, and the DNA gave D and trimming. The sample gives about 68,000 clones, about 82% of which show up once; about 4% is in the top ten. This receptor was taken from a man aged 50-60 years with acute or convalescent COVID-19. The chain is built from TRBV11-2 and TRBJ2-2; 8 positions agree with TRBD1. Material: peripheral blood. The CDR3 sequence: CASRLGQGDTGELFF. The CDR3 DNA follows: TGTGCCAGCAGGTTAGGACAGGGCGACACCGGGGAGCTGTTTTTT.